This TCR beta chain was recovered during a study of tumor and adjacent non-tumor tissue in lung cancer. Three rounds of nested PCR, following a modified ARM-PCR protocol, produced the TCRbeta library. TCRdb fed the multiplex PCR reads into MiXCR, producing one record per CDR3 protein. This table holds 65,000 to 85,000 distinct CDR3 sequences, approximately 73% found once. The template was RNA from unsorted bulk tissue. Distant lung tissue was collected more than 3 cm away from the tumor edge. Germline V gene lookup returns CDR1 SGHNT and CDR2 YENEEA. The CDR3 loop spans 11 amino acids. Trimming cost V 2 bases and J 9 bases, with 7 bases left between them.

The specimen was distant non-tumor lung tissue. The source is a man between 60 and 75 years old with non-small cell lung cancer. V gene TRBV11-3 combines with J gene TRBJ2-5; D uncertain. CDR3: CASSLQGAQYF. In DNA, the CDR3 is TGTGCCAGCAGCTTACAAGGTGCCCAGTACTTC.